This section outlines one T cell receptor beta chain sequence together with its context. Its antigen is not identified. The sample originates from a study of T cell responses to AZD1222 COVID-19 vaccine. Study-wide results and caveats: At baseline, just a handful of AZD1222 recipients tested seropositive. It should be noted that donors were predominantly white British and more often female, and clonal diversity was possibly underestimated. Reports say nearly half of spike-specific TCRs go after unmutated variant regions.

Libraries were prepared by immunoSEQ multiplex PCR; TCRdb keeps only in-frame clonotypes and omits some of them. The sample includes roughly 99,000 clones, approximately 91% of them seen just once. The CDR3 covers 15 residues. CDR1 is SGHTA, CDR2 FQGNSA, per germline. The V gene lost 2 bases and the J gene lost 0 bases, with 9 bases spanning the gap. Second doses were pooled across both intervals (about 4 or about 12 weeks). The input for sequencing was peripheral blood, taken 28 days after the second AZD1222 dose. The receptor's source is an adult who received the AZD1222 COVID-19 vaccine. The V and J genes are TRBV7-2 and TRBJ2-3, with D hard to call. CDR3 in DNA: TGTGCCAGCAGCTTAAATGATTTGAGCACAGATACGCAGTATTTT. Residues: CASSLNDLSTDTQYF.